A single sample is the source of the 19 T cell receptor beta chains below, sequenced in a study of cytomegalovirus exposure and HLA in healthy donors. 13 Jbeta primers and 60 Vbeta primers were used for the PCR. Libraries were prepared by immunoSEQ multiplex PCR; TCRdb keeps only in-frame clonotypes and omits some of them. The table includes 90,000 to 110,000 clones, around four fifths detected once. The sample taken for sequencing was PBMCs. The receptors stem from a woman aged 40 to 50 in good health and CMV-seropositive.

The chain links TRBV28 to TRBJ2-3; 9 bases are a match to TRBD1. The J segment lost 4 bases and the V segment lost 6 bases, leaving 5 bases of the junction unmatched. From germline, CDR1 is MDHEN and CDR2 SYDVKM. This CDR3 comprises 14 residues. CDR3 in DNA: TGTGCCAGCAGCCCGGGACAGGGAGCAGATACGCAGTATTTT. This sequence encodes CASSPGQGADTQYF.

The chain recombines TRBV7-9 with TRBJ2-7, with 7 bases matching TRBD2. The CDR3 loop spans 14 amino acids. Unmatched junction bases numbered 7, after V lost 6 bases and J lost 2 bases. Germline CDR1 SEHNR, CDR2 FQNEAQ (reference sequence). CDR3 DNA sequence: TGTGCCAGCAGTCCTCGACTAGCCCCCTACGAGCAGTACTTC. As protein: CASSPRLAPYEQYF.

A note on this clone: A read error may produce the germline difference seen at one junction end. The J gene is TRBJ1-1, the V gene TRBV25-1, with D uncertain. This CDR3 region has 13 residues. Per germline, CDR1 MGHDK and CDR2 SYGVNS. The CDR3 nucleotides are TGTGCCAGCAGTGATATGGCCGACACTGAAGCTCTCTTT. Encoded protein: CASSDMADTEALF.

V gene TRBV11-3 combines with J gene TRBJ1-1; D possibly corresponds to TRBD1 (5 bases). Germline lookup yields CDR1 SGHNT and CDR2 YENEEA. V lost 3 bases to trimming and J lost 0 bases, with 11 bases between them. The CDR3 is 15 amino acids. In nucleotides, the CDR3 is TGTGCCAGCAGCTTGGGGCTGGGGATGAACACTGAAGCTTTCTTT. It yields the protein CASSLGLGMNTEAFF.

V is TRBV30 and J is TRBJ2-5, with 7 nucleotides matching TRBD2. The CDR3 sequence is 15 residues long. CDR1 and CDR2 (germline): GTSNPN, SVGIG (reference sequence). J was trimmed by 4 bases and V by 4 bases; bases with no gene match: 12. CDR3 sequence reads: CAWTSYTSALETQYF. The CDR3 DNA sequence: TGTGCCTGGACCTCTTACACTAGCGCCTTAGAGACCCAGTACTTC.

The genes are TRBV5-1 and TRBJ2-1; 9 positions match TRBD1. This CDR3 is built from 16 residues. CDR1 is SGHRS, CDR2 YFSETQ, per germline. Unmatched junction bases numbered 8, after V lost 0 bases and J lost 7 bases. Written as DNA, the CDR3 is TGCGCCAGCAGCTTGGTAACAGGGGGCGCAGGGAATGAGCAGTTCTTC. As protein: CASSLVTGGAGNEQFF.

V gene TRBV18 combines with J gene TRBJ2-7; 9 bases line up with TRBD1. Germline V CDR1 and CDR2: KGHSH, LQKENI. Trimming at V came to 5 bases and at J to 6 bases, leaving 11 bases not matched to a gene. CDR3 length: 15 residues. The CDR3 sequence is CASSSQPGQGPEQYF. CDR3 nucleotide sequence: TGTGCCAGCTCATCCCAGCCCGGACAGGGGCCCGAGCAGTACTTC.

This clone has just a few counts. The gene calls are TRBV7-9 and TRBJ2-3, with 10 bases aligning to TRBD2. The CDR3 has 15 residues. Germline V gene sequence: CDR1 SEHNR, CDR2 FQNEAQ (reference sequence). V lost 11 bases to trimming and J lost 0 bases; unmatched junction nucleotides: 8. CDR3 region: CAPSKLAGSTDTQYF. In DNA, the CDR3 is TGTGCCCCAAGCAAACTAGCGGGAAGCACAGATACGCAGTATTTT. The full variable domain, with the rest looked up from reference TRBV7-9 and TRBJ2-3, is DTGVSQNPRHKITKRGQNVTFRCDPISEHNRLYWYRQTLGQGPEFLTYFQNEAQLEKSRLLSDRFSAERPKGSFSTLEIQRTEQGDSAMYLCAPSKLAGSTDTQYFGPGTRLTVL.

The chain links TRBV6-5 to TRBJ2-2; 13 bases match TRBD2. CDR1 and CDR2 (germline): MNHEY, SVGAGI. This CDR3 is 15 amino acids long. V trimming: 0 bases; J trimming: 8 bases; junction bases outside the gene matches: 0. The CDR3 loop reads CASSYSTSGRGELFF. DNA for the CDR3: TGTGCCAGCAGTTACTCGACTAGCGGGAGGGGGGAGCTGTTTTTT.

The chain is built from TRBV7-2 and TRBJ2-3; a weak D match, TRBD2 (5 bases). V shed 5 bases and J shed 5 bases, with 14 bases lying between them. This CDR3 region has 14 residues. Germline CDR1 and CDR2: SGHTA and FQGNSA. The CDR3 loop reads CASSPIRGIDTQYF. In nucleotides, the CDR3 is TGTGCCAGCAGCCCCATCCGGGGAATAGATACGCAGTATTTT.

The rearrangement uses TRBV19 and TRBJ2-4; TRBD1 matches 7 bases. Looked up from germline, CDR1 is LNHDA and CDR2 is SQIVND (reference sequence). V lost 7 bases to trimming and J lost 0 bases; unmatched junction nucleotides: 6. The CDR3 extends over 15 amino acids. The DNA of the CDR3 is TGTGCCAGTACCCGGGACAGTGTAGCCAAAAACATTCAGTACTTC. Protein sequence: CASTRDSVAKNIQYF.

CDR3 in amino acids: CASRRTGDNEGLFF. The CDR3 coding sequence is TGTGCCAGCAGAAGGACAGGAGATAATGAAGGGTTATTTTTT. V is TRBV14 and J is TRBJ1-4; 7 bases align to TRBD1. The germline CDR1 and CDR2 sequences are SGHDN and FVKESK. After removal of 6 bases from V and 17 bases from J, the junction contained 18 bases not matched to a gene. The CDR3 length is 14 residues.

This chain uses TRBV5-1 with TRBJ2-5, with TRBD1 as a possible D gene (6 bases). CDR3 size: 13 residues. With 4 bases removed from V and 1 base from J, the gap between germline ends came to 8 bases. Germline V gene lookup returns CDR1 SGHRS and CDR2 YFSETQ. CDR3 nucleotides: TGCGCCAGCAGCCCGGACAGCCAAGAGACCCAGTACTTC. It yields the protein CASSPDSQETQYF. Using reference TRBV5-1 and TRBJ2-5 for the parts outside the CDR3, the full variable domain is KAGVTQTPRYLIKTRGQQVTLSCSPISGHRSVSWYQQTPGQGLQFLFEYFSETQRNKGNFPGRFSGRQFSNSRSEMNVSTLELGDSALYLCASSPDSQETQYFGPGTRLLVL.

The chain uses TRBV5-4 and TRBJ2-7; D possibly corresponds to TRBD2 (6 bases). CDR1 is SGHNT, CDR2 YYREEE, per germline (reference sequence). CDR3 length: 13 amino acids. The V gene lost 6 bases and the J gene lost 7 bases, with 17 bases spanning the gap. The CDR3 sequence: CASTSSGLGEQYF. The DNA for the CDR3 is TGTGCCAGCACCTCATCGGGACTTGGGGAGCAGTACTTC. The complete variable domain, with remaining parts taken from reference TRBV5-4 and TRBJ2-7, reads ETGVTQSPTHLIKTRGQQVTLRCSSQSGHNTVSWYQQALGQGPQFIFQYYREEENGRGNFPPRFSGLQFPNYSSELNVNALELDDSALYLCASTSSGLGEQYFGPGTRLTVT.

This sequence joins TRBV28 and TRBJ2-5; D may be TRBD2 (5 bases). CDR1 MDHEN and CDR2 SYDVKM come from the germline V gene. Between the trimmed V and J ends, which lost 3 bases and 13 bases, there was a span of 12 bases. This CDR3 spans 11 amino acids. The CDR3 region has the DNA TGTGCCAGCAGTTTTGACGGGGTTGGGTACTTC. Translated: CASSFDGVGYF.

The chain combines TRBV6-5 with TRBJ1-1, with 10 bases fitting TRBD1. Unmatched junction bases numbered 5, after V lost 4 bases and J lost 6 bases. The CDR3 length is 14 residues. Germline values: CDR1 MNHEY, CDR2 SVGAGI. CDR3 loop: CASSSRTGGAEAFF. The CDR3, as DNA: TGTGCCAGCAGTTCACGGACAGGGGGGGCTGAAGCTTTCTTT.

As regards this clone: Compared with germline, one end of the junction differs, possibly owing to a read error. The rearrangement links TRBV7-9 to TRBJ2-7; D may be TRBD1 (6 bases). Germline lookup yields CDR1 SEHNR and CDR2 FQNEAQ (reference sequence). CDR3 length: 13 amino acids. The CDR3 DNA is TGTTCCAGCAGCTTGAACAGGGCCTACGAGCAGTACTTC. Translation: CSSSLNRAYEQYF. The full variable domain, completed using reference TRBV7-9 and TRBJ2-7, is DTGVSQNPRHKITKRGQNVTFRCDPISEHNRLYWYRQTLGQGPEFLTYFQNEAQLEKSRLLSDRFSAERPKGSFSTLEIQRTEQGDSAMYLCSSSLNRAYEQYFGPGTRLTVT.

Details on this clone: Sequence at one end of the junction differs from germline and may be a read error. J is TRBJ1-3 and V is TRBV7-2; TRBD1 might be the D (6 bases). Looked up from germline, CDR1 is SGHTA and CDR2 is FQGNSA. The CDR3 sequence is 14 residues long. The CDR3 nucleotides read TGTGCCAGCAGCTTCCCACAAGGGGGAAATACCATATATTTT. The encoded protein is CASSFPQGGNTIYF.

This chain uses TRBV10-2 with TRBJ2-7; maybe TRBD1 (6 bases). V lost 6 bases and J lost 4, with 19 bases in between. This CDR3 has 15 amino acids. Germline CDR1 WSHSY, CDR2 SAAADI. In nucleotides, the CDR3 is TGCGCCAGCAGCCCTGGGGGCTACGGACGGTACGAGCAGTACTTC. Encoded protein: CASSPGGYGRYEQYF.